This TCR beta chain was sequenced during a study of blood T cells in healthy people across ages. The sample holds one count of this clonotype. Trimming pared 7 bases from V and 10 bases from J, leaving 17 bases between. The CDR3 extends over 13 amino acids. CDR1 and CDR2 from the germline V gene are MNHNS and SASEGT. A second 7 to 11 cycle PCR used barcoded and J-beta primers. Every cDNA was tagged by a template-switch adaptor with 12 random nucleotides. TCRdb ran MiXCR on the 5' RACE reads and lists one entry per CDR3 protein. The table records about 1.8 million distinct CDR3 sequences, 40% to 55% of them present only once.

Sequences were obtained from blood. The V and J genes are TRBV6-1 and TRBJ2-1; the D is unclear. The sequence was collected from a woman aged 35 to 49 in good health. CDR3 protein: CASTFERGGEQFF. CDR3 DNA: TGTGCCAGCACCTTCGAACGCGGCGGCGAGCAGTTCTTC.